The rows below give T cell receptor beta chains drawn from one sample of a study of blood T cell repertoires in COVID-19. TCRdb's table, derived via immunoSEQ multiplex PCR, lists solely in-frame clones and lacks some. The sample contains more than 250,000 clones, around 87% of which appear only once. The source material was PBMCs or T cells enriched from blood (not recorded which). The receptors here all came from a woman aged 30 to 39 who had recovered from COVID-19. Each CDR3 is given with its conserved first and last residue. The D gene is left open where the match is weak. Some rows have no size entry. The others give once, few or many, or a class for an expanded clone.

J | D | size | V | DNA | CDR3
TRBJ1-2 | - | once | TRBV7-2 | TGTGCCAGCAGCCCCCAGAACGGGAGAGGTCAGGGCTACACCTTC | CASSPQNGRGQGYTF
TRBJ2-7 | - | - | TRBV4-2 | TGTGCCAGCAGCCAAGTAGTGACAGGTTCTTCCTACGAGCAGTACTTC | CASSQVVTGSSYEQYF
TRBJ2-5 | TRBD1 | few | TRBV7-2 | TGTGCCAGCAGCACAAGACAGGGCCTGGGGGAGACCCAGTACTTC | CASSTRQGLGETQYF
TRBJ1-5 | - | - | TRBV2 | TGTGCCAGCAGTCCCGGGAATCAGCCCCAGCATTTT | CASSPGNQPQHF
TRBJ2-1 | TRBD2 | - | TRBV2 | TGTGCCCACCAACGGCTAGCGGGGGGAAATGAGCAGTTCTTC | CAHQRLAGGNEQFF
TRBJ1-2 | - | - | TRBV14 | TGTGCCAGCAGCGAACAAGACGCAGCGGCCGGCTACACCTTC | CASSEQDAAAGYTF
TRBJ1-1 | - | - | TRBV4-3 | TGCGCCAGCAGCCAAGACCGGAACACTGAAGCTTTCTTT | CASSQDRNTEAFF
TRBJ1-5 | - | - | TRBV4-3 | TGCGCCAGCAGCCAAGATTTTGGAGTCTACAGGCGTGGCAATCAGCCCCAGCATTTT | CASSQDFGVYRRGNQPQHF
TRBJ2-1 | - | few | TRBV24-1 | TGTGCCACCAGTCCAGGGGACAATGAGCAGTTCTTC | CATSPGDNEQFF
TRBJ1-5 | - | - | TRBV7-7 | TGTGCTAGCAGGGATGGGCAGACTAGCAATCAGCCCCAGCATTTT | CASRDGQTSNQPQHF
TRBJ2-3 | - | - | TRBV4-1 | TGCGCCAGCAGCCAAGGAGGCGGTGCAGATACGCAGTATTTT | CASSQGGGADTQYF
TRBJ2-3 | - | - | TRBV5-1 | TGCGCCAGCAGCTTGCTAGAAGCAGATACGCAGTATTTT | CASSLLEADTQYF
TRBJ2-7 | TRBD2 | - | TRBV4-1 | TGCGCCAGCAGCCAAGTGACTAGCGGGGGGACTCGACCGTACGAGCAGTACTTC | CASSQVTSGGTRPYEQYF
TRBJ1-2 | - | - | TRBV19 | TGTGCCAGTAGTCTTGACAGGCTTTATGGCTACACCTTC | CASSLDRLYGYTF
TRBJ1-6 | - | - | TRBV25-1 | TGTGCCAGCATTGAACAAAGCCAGGGCAATTCACCCCTCCACTTT | CASIEQSQGNSPLHF
TRBJ2-3 | TRBD2 | once | TRBV10-1 | TGCGCCAGCAGTCCCCAAGCGGGGAACACAGATACGCAGTATTTT | CASSPQAGNTDTQYF
TRBJ2-3 | - | - | TRBV7-7 | TGTGCTAGCAGCTTTGGCAGCACAGATACGCAGTATTTT | CASSFGSTDTQYF
TRBJ1-6 | - | - | TRBV5-1 | TGCGCCAGCAGCCCAGACAGCATTTATAATTCACCCCTCCACTTT | CASSPDSIYNSPLHF
TRBJ1-2 | TRBD1 | - | TRBV29-1 | TGCAGCGTCGGGACAGGGGGAGACTATGGCTACACCTTC | CSVGTGGDYGYTF
TRBJ1-4 | TRBD1 | once | TRBV30 | TGTGCCCTGGACACCCCGGGACAGGGTTATCGTTTTGATGAAAAACTGTTTTTT | CALDTPGQGYRFDEKLFF
TRBJ1-2 | - | - | TRBV7-9 | TGTGCCAGCAGCTTAACGGCAGGGCCAAGGGGTAACTATGGCTACACCTTC | CASSLTAGPRGNYGYTF
TRBJ2-7 | TRBD2 | - | TRBV5-4 | TGTGCCAGCAGAGTCACTAGCGGCTCCTACGAGCAGTACTTC | CASRVTSGSYEQYF
TRBJ1-5 | TRBD1 | few | TRBV20-1 | TGCAGTGCTAGTCTACCGAACAGGGGCTGGAATCAGCCCCAGCATTTT | CSASLPNRGWNQPQHF
TRBJ1-6 | - | - | TRBV6-5 | TGTGCCAGCACCAGGGACACCTATAATTCACCCCTCCACTTT | CASTRDTYNSPLHF
TRBJ2-7 | - | - | TRBV5-4 | TGTGCCAGCAGCTTTGGGGGGGCGGGCGAGCAGTACTTC | CASSFGGAGEQYF
TRBJ2-5 | - | - | TRBV11-2 | TGTGCCAGCAGCTGGGACTCAACAGGGGAAGAGACCCAGTACTTC | CASSWDSTGEETQYF
TRBJ2-2 | - | - | TRBV7-2 | TGTGCCAGCAGCCGTAGCCCCAGGGGGAACACCGGGGAGCTGTTTTTT | CASSRSPRGNTGELFF
TRBJ1-2 | TRBD1 | - | TRBV6-5 | TGTGCCAGCAGTCTGACAGGGGCCTATGGCTACACCTTC | CASSLTGAYGYTF
TRBJ2-3 | - | once | TRBV5-1 | TGCGCCAGCACCTTGAATAGAGATACGCAGTATTTT | CASTLNRDTQYF
TRBJ2-7 | TRBD2 | - | TRBV18 | TGTGCCAGCTCGGCCCACGCGGGGGAACTACTCTACGAGCAGTACTTC | CASSAHAGELLYEQYF
TRBJ1-2 | - | - | TRBV19 | TGTGCCAGTACCCAACAGGCTCTCTATGGCTACACCTTC | CASTQQALYGYTF
TRBJ1-1 | TRBD1 | - | TRBV7-2 | TGTGCCAGCAGCCGCAACAGGGGGATTGAAGCTTTCTTT | CASSRNRGIEAFF